The rows below give T cell receptor beta chains drawn from one sample of a study of long-term antiretroviral therapy in people with HIV. Assay: immunoSEQ multiplex PCR; the TCRdb copy retains only in-frame clones and omits some. Here the sample spans about 25,000 clones, about 92% being singletons. Here the sequenced sample was unsorted PBMCs, taken 7.6 years after starting antiretroviral therapy. The receptors here all came from a woman between 35 and 50 years old with HIV. Each CDR3 is given with its conserved first and last residue. A D gene is named only where the DNA matches it firmly. Clone sizes are given selectively: once, few, many, or a class where the clone is expanded.

v_gene,d_gene,j_gene,abundance,CDR3aa,CDR3nt
TRBV7-9,TRBD1,TRBJ1-4,-,CASSLGGLDRGNEKLFF,TGTGCCAGCAGCTTAGGCGGGTTGGACAGGGGAAATGAAAAACTGTTTTTT
TRBV19,-,TRBJ1-1,-,CASSRAGNTEAFF,TGTGCCAGTAGCCGGGCCGGGAACACTGAAGCTTTCTTT
TRBV7-2,-,TRBJ1-5,-,CASSRSNQPQHF,TGTGCCAGCAGCCGGAGCAATCAGCCCCAGCATTTT
TRBV5-4,-,TRBJ2-2,once,CASSLDSITGELFF,TGTGCCAGCAGCTTGGACAGCATCACCGGGGAGCTGTTTTTT
TRBV6-1,-,TRBJ2-7,-,CASSEGGRGHEQYF,TGTGCCAGCAGTGAAGGGGGCAGGGGTCACGAGCAGTACTTC
TRBV6-6,TRBD1,TRBJ2-7,-,CASSLPGQGPDEQSF,TGTGCCAGCAGTTTACCGGGACAGGGTCCGGACGAGCAGTCCTTC
TRBV5-1,-,TRBJ2-7,-,CASHSTESRYEQYF,TGCGCCAGTCACTCGACAGAAAGCCGCTACGAGCAGTACTTC
TRBV6-6,-,TRBJ1-6,-,CASSYGVGVNSPLHF,TGTGCCAGCAGTTACGGTGTGGGGGTGAATTCACCCCTCCACTTT
TRBV7-8,TRBD1,TRBJ1-6,-,CASSLAPGQGDSPLHF,TGTGCCAGCAGCTTAGCGCCTGGACAGGGGGATTCACCCCTCCACTTT
TRBV5-1,-,TRBJ1-1,-,CASSTGTALLGAFF,TGCGCCAGCAGCACCGGGACGGCTTTGTTGGGAGCTTTCTTT
TRBV19,-,TRBJ2-2,-,CASSSQANTGELFF,TGTGCCAGTAGTTCGCAGGCTAACACCGGGGAGCTGTTTTTT
TRBV9,-,TRBJ2-3,-,CASGDLGHTDTQYF,TGTGCCAGCGGGGACTTGGGACACACAGATACGCAGTATTTT
TRBV4-1,-,TRBJ1-2,few,CASSQAYGYTF,TGCGCCAGCAGCCAAGCTTATGGCTACACCTTC
TRBV7-9,-,TRBJ1-2,-,CASSSNRDNYGYTF,TGTGCCAGCAGCTCAAACCGGGACAACTATGGCTACACCTTC
TRBV4-3,-,TRBJ1-4,once,CASSPRGGSREKLFF,TGCGCCAGCAGCCCGCGTGGAGGATCGCGTGAAAAACTGTTTTTT
TRBV2,-,TRBJ2-1,-,CASKARIYNEQFF,TGTGCCAGCAAAGCTAGAATCTACAATGAGCAGTTCTTC
TRBV6-6,TRBD1,TRBJ1-1,-,CASSGAGGTEAFF,TGTGCCAGCTCAGGGGCAGGGGGGACTGAAGCTTTCTTT
TRBV30,TRBD2,TRBJ2-5,-,CAWRSSGIDQETQYF,TGTGCCTGGAGGTCTAGCGGGATAGACCAAGAGACCCAGTACTTC
TRBV4-2,TRBD2,TRBJ2-1,-,CASSQDLLVTSGGAPVQGEQFF,TGTGCCAGCAGCCAAGATCTTTTGGTTACTAGCGGGGGGGCCCCGGTACAGGGTGAGCAGTTCTTC
TRBV9,TRBD1,TRBJ1-2,-,CASSERDRERIYTF,TGTGCCAGCAGCGAGAGAGACAGGGAGCGTATTTACACCTTC
TRBV19,-,TRBJ1-2,few,CASSGDPLYGYTF,TGTGCCAGTAGTGGGGACCCTCTGTATGGCTACACCTTC
TRBV7-9,-,TRBJ2-7,-,CASSPTRDGAYEQYF,TGTGCCAGCAGCCCGACCCGGGACGGAGCCTACGAGCAGTACTTC
TRBV4-3,-,TRBJ1-2,-,CASSQDRRVPGYTF,TGCGCCAGCAGCCAAGATCGCCGGGTTCCAGGCTACACCTTC
TRBV4-1,TRBD2,TRBJ2-3,-,CASSRGAAGGQDTQYF,TGCGCCAGCAGCCGGGGGGCAGCGGGGGGCCAAGATACGCAGTATTTT
TRBV4-2,-,TRBJ1-2,-,CASSAVPTNYGYTF,TGTGCCAGCAGCGCAGTGCCGACCAACTATGGCTACACCTTC
TRBV4-1,TRBD2,TRBJ2-7,once,CASSQDPAGAYEQYF,TGCGCCAGCAGCCAAGATCCAGCGGGGGCCTACGAGCAGTACTTC
TRBV6-5,TRBD1,TRBJ2-7,-,CASSYARTGRTYEQYF,TGTGCCAGCAGTTACGCCCGGACAGGGAGGACCTACGAGCAGTACTTC
TRBV18,TRBD2,TRBJ2-1,-,CASSPQNSGEEFF,TGTGCCAGCTCACCACAGAATAGCGGGGAAGAGTTCTTC
TRBV5-1,-,TRBJ1-1,-,CASSGDPGNTEAFF,TGCGCCAGCAGTGGGGACCCTGGGAACACTGAAGCTTTCTTT
TRBV4-1,-,TRBJ1-3,-,CASSPQGDTPGNTIYF,TGCGCCAGCAGCCCACAGGGCGATACTCCTGGAAACACCATATATTTT
TRBV19,-,TRBJ1-2,-,CASISGPGNYGYTF,TGTGCCAGTATAAGTGGGCCGGGAAACTATGGCTACACCTTC
TRBV19,-,TRBJ1-2,once,CASSRPGGAWNGYTF,TGTGCCAGTAGTCGGCCGGGAGGGGCTTGGAATGGCTACACCTTC
TRBV4-1,-,TRBJ2-3,-,CASSQKAFRLTSTDTQYF,TGCGCCAGCAGCCAAAAGGCTTTTCGACTGACGAGCACAGATACGCAGTATTTT
TRBV4-1,TRBD1,TRBJ1-5,-,CASSQEGTGDQPQHF,TGCGCCAGCAGCCAAGAAGGGACAGGCGATCAGCCCCAGCATTTT
TRBV5-1,-,TRBJ2-1,-,CASSLVRRGNEQFF,TGCGCCAGCAGCTTGGTTCGCCGAGGCAATGAGCAGTTCTTC
TRBV5-1,-,TRBJ1-1,-,CASSYGSGTEAFF,TGCGCCAGCAGCTACGGGAGCGGCACTGAAGCTTTCTTT
TRBV4-3,TRBD1,TRBJ1-2,-,CASSPGQGGRDGYTF,TGCGCCAGCAGCCCGGGACAGGGAGGCCGAGATGGCTACACCTTC
TRBV6-5,-,TRBJ1-3,-,CASSHRTGEGHTIYF,TGTGCCAGCAGTCATAGGACCGGCGAGGGACACACCATATATTTT